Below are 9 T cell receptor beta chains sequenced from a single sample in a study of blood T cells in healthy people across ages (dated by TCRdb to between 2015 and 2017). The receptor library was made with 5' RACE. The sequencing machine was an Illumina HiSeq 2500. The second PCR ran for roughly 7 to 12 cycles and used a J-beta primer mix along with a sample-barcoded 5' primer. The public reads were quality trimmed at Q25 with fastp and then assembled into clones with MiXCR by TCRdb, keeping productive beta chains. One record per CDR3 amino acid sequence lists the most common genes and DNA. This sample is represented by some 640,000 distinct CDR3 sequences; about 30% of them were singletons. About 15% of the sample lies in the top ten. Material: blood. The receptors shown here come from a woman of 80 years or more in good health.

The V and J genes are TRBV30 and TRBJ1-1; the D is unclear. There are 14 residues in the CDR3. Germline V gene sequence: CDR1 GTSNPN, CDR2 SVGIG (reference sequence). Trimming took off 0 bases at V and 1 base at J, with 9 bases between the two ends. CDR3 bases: TGTGCCTGGAGTGTGGATTCTTGGAACACTGAAGCTTTCTTT. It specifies CAWSVDSWNTEAFF.

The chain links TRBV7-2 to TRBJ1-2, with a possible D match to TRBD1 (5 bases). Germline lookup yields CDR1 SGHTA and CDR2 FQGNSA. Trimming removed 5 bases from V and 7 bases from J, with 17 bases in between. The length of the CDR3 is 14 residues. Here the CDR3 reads CASSPAQGAGGYTF. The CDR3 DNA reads TGTGCCAGCAGCCCCGCTCAGGGAGCTGGTGGCTACACCTTC.

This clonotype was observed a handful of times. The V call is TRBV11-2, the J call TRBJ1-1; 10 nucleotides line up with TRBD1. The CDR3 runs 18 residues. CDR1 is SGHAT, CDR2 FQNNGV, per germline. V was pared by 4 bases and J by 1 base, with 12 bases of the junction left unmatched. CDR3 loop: CASSSWDRGDLRNTEAFF. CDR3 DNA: TGTGCCAGCAGCTCTTGGGACAGGGGTGATTTAAGGAACACTGAAGCTTTCTTT.

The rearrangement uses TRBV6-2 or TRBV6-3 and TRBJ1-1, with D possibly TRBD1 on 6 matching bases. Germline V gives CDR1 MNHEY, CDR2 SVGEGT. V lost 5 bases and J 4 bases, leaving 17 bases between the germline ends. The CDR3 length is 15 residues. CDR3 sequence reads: CASSTEVTGTTEAFF. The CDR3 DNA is TGTGCCAGCAGTACGGAGGTCACAGGGACCACTGAAGCTTTCTTT.

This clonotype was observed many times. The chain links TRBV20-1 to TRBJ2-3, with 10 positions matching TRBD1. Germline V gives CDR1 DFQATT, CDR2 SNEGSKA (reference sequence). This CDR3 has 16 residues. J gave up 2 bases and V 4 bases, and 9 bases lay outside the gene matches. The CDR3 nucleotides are TGCAGTGCTACACGGGACAGGGGACGACTCACAGATACGCAGTATTTT. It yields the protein CSATRDRGRLTDTQYF.

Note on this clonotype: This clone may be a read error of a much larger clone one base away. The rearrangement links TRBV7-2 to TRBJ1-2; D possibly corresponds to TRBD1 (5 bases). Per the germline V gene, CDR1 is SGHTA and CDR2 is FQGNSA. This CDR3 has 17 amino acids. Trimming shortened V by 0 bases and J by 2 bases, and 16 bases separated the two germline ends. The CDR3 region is CASSLARGTGRNYGYTF. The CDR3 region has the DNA TGTGCCAGCAGCTTAGCGCGGGGGACCGGCAGAAACTATGGCTACACCTTC.

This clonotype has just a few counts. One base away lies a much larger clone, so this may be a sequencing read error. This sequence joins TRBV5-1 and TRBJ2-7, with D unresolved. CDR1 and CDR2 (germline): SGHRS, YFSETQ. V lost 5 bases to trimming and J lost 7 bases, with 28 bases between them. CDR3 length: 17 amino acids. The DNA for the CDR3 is TGCGCCAGCAGACAGTATAAGGGCGGCGGCACCTACAATGAGCAGTACTTC. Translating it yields CASRQYKGGGTYNEQYF.

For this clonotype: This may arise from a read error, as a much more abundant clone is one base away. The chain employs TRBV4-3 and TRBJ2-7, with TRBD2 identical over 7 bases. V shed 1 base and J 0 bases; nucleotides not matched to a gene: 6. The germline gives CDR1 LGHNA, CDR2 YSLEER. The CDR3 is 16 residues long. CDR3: CASSQVGGGSSYEQYF. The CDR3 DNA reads TGCGCCAGCAGCCAAGTGGGGGGGGGAAGCTCCTACGAGCAGTACTTC.

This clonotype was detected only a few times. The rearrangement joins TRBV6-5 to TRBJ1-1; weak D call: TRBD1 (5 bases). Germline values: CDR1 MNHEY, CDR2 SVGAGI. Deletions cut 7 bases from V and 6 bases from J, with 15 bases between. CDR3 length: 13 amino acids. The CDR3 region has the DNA TGTGCCAGCACCCGGGTACGGGGCGCTGAAGCTTTCTTT. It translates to CASTRVRGAEAFF.